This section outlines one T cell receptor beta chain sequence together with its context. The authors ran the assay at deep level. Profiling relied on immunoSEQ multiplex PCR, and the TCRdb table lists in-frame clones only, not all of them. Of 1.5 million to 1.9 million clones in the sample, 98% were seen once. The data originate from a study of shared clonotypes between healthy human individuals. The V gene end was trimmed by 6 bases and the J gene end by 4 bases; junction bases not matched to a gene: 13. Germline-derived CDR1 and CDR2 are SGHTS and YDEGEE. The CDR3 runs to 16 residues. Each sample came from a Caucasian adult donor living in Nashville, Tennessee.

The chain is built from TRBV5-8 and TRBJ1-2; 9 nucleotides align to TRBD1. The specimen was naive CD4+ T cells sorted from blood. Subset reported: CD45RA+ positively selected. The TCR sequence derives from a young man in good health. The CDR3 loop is CASTQGTGIILYGYTF. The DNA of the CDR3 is TGTGCCAGCACTCAGGGGACAGGGATTATCCTCTATGGCTACACCTTC.